This T cell receptor beta chain was captured in a study of human T cells and chemical hapten exposure. Study-wide background: Patch tests of 0.01% DPC on the upper back were read at 6 days.

Time point specified: patch test 2, 6 weeks after DPC sensitization. The treatment here: therapeutic diphenylcyclopropenone sensitization with weekly scalp DPC. Each CDR3 protein is one row after TCRdb ran MiXCR on the RACE reads. The sample yields 96,000 or so distinct CDR3 sequences, 9% to 9.5% seen once. V shed 6 bases and J shed 4 bases, with 13 bases lying between them. CDR3 length: 13 amino acids. Germline V gene data show CDR1 as SGHTA and CDR2 as FQGNSA. This clonotype was counted only a few times. The sequenced sample was whole blood, obtained in connection with sensitization to the hapten diphenylcyclopropenone (DPC). V is TRBV7-2 and J is TRBJ2-7; unclear D gene. This receptor was taken from a woman in her thirties or forties with alopecia areata. Some clones in this sample may be carry-over from other donors' samples. The CDR3 bases are TGTGCCAGCAGGCTATCAACCTCGTACGAGCAGTACTTC. Protein: CASRLSTSYEQYF.